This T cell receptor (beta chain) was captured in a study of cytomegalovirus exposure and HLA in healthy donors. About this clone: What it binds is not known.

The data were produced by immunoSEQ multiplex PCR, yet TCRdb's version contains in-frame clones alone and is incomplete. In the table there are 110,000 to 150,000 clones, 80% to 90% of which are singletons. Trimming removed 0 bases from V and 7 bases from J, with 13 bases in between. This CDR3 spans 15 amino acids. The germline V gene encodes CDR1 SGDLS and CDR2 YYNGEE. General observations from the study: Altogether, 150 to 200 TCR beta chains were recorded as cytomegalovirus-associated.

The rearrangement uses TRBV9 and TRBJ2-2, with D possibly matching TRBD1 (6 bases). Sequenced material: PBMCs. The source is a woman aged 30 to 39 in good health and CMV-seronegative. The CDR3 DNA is TGTGCCAGCAGCGTAGGGGCAGGGGCCCGCGGGGAGCTGTTTTTT. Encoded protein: CASSVGAGARGELFF.